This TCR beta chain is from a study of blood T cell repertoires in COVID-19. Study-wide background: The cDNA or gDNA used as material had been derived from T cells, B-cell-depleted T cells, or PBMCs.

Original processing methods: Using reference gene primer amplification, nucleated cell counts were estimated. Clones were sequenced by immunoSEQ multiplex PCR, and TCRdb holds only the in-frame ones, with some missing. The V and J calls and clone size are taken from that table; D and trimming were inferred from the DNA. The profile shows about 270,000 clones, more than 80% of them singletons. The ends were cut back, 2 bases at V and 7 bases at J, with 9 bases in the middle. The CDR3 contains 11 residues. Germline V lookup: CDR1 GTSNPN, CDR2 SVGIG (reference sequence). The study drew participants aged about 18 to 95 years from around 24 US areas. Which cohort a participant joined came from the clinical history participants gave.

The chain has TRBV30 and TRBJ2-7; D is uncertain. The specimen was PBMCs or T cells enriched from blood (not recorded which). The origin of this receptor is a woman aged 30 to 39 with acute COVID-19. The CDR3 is CAWSLTWEQYF. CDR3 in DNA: TGTGCCTGGAGTCTAACTTGGGAGCAGTACTTC.